Reported below is one T cell receptor (beta chain). Its target antigen remains unknown. Qualities for individual bases were not recorded, and no much larger clone is one base off. For sequencing of the TCRbeta CDR3 region, genomic DNA was extracted from the sorted cells. The immunoSEQ Assay was used to sequence the TCRbeta CDR3 regions. The table comes from immuneACCESS by way of TCRdb, which keeps in-frame sequences with V and J called. Part of the clones is missing from these tables; in studies checked, under half for an unresolved V gene and the rest for unknown reasons. The sample includes 80,000 or so clones, with 86% observed a single time. In total, the top ten clones hold nearly 8% of the sample. This specimen belongs to a study of OX40 agonist ivuxolimab in advanced cancers. Study-wide context: Ivuxolimab, which targeted the costimulatory receptor OX40 (CD134), was an agonistic, fully human IgG2 monoclonal antibody. The paper reports the monotherapy dose-escalation portion (N of about 54 patients) of the phase I ivuxolimab trial. Intravenous ivuxolimab was administered to patients every 2 weeks at six dose levels: 0.01, 0.1, 0.3, 1.5, 3 and 10 mg/kg. Among the roughly 50 dose-escalation patients, some 20 had hepatocellular carcinoma, roughly 15 melanoma, 9 renal cell carcinoma and 9 head and neck cancer. Partial responses occurred in three dose-escalation patients, of whom one had hepatocellular carcinoma and two had cutaneous melanoma. Prior anti-PD-1, anti-PD-L1 or anti-CTLA-4 therapy was permitted, and 35% to 40% of dose-escalation patients had received checkpoint inhibitors. A male proportion of 75% to 85% and a mean age of approximately 62 years, ranging from 23 to 79, were recorded for the dose-escalation cohort. The point of sequencing TCRbeta in the periphery was to test whether ivuxolimab changed TCR sequence diversity and drove clonal T-cell expansion.

General conclusions and limits of the study: In the 0.1-3.0 mg/kg groups, partial responders had among the lowest normalized peripheral clonal expansion, particularly in CD8+ T cells. At doses of 0.1 to 3.0 mg/kg, clonal expansion of both CD4+ and CD8+ blood T cells was observed from baseline to week 6. The antigen specificity of the clonally expanded peripheral T cells was not determined. On average, CD8+ T cells showed more expanded clones than CD4+ T cells after ivuxolimab. Low levels of normalized T-cell clonal expansion were also seen in some nonresponding patients.

The trial excluded patients who had a history of autoimmune disease or were on systemic immunosuppression. Peripheral blood for TCR sequencing was collected from all dose cohorts at baseline, on cycle 4 day 1, and on cycle 7 day 1. The samples were drawn from a first-in-human, open-label, multicenter phase I dose-escalation trial of ivuxolimab. Adults with locally advanced or metastatic melanoma, renal cell carcinoma, hepatocellular carcinoma or head and neck squamous cell carcinoma were enrolled in the trial. Before TCR sequencing, CD4+ T cells and CD8+ T cells were sorted from peripheral blood as separate populations. V is pared back by 4 bases and J by 5 bases, with 8 bases lying between the germline termini. Per the germline V gene, SGHTA is the CDR1 and FQGTGA is the CDR2. The CDR3 sequence holds 13 residues, the cysteine and phenylalanine included. Just the 39-base CDR3 DNA is kept, in frame starting at base 1.

The V and J genes are TRBV7-3 and TRBJ2-2, with the D call perhaps TRBD1 or TRBD2, as 5 bases match in each case. This TCR was recovered from an adult with an advanced solid tumor such as melanoma, head and neck, liver or kidney cancer. The sample in question was CD4+ or CD8+ T cells sorted from blood, obtained in a trial of the OX40 agonist ivuxolimab. The CDR3 has the sequence CASSWGWTGELFF. The DNA sequence is TGTGCCAGCAGCTGGGGGTGGACCGGGGAGCTGTTTTTT.